This record covers a single TCR beta chain. This entry is derived from a study of blood T cell repertoires in COVID-19. The overall study: Nucleic acid was either cDNA or gDNA, and it came from T cells, B-cell-depleted T cells, or PBMCs.

The CDR3 covers 15 residues. Germline CDR1 is SGHTA and CDR2 is FQGNSA. V gave up 3 bases and J gave up 2 bases, with 10 bases separating them. The method was immunoSEQ multiplex PCR; TCRdb's version includes in-frame clones alone and lacks a portion of them. Of a few hundred thousand clones listed, about 85% are singletons. The sequenced sample consisted of peripheral blood. This chain links TRBV7-2 with TRBJ2-2; D gene unclear. This TCR derives from a woman younger than 35 who had recovered from COVID-19. CDR3 DNA: TGTGCCAGCAGCTTCCAGTCCCGTAACACCGGGGAGCTGTTTTTT. Protein product: CASSFQSRNTGELFF.